The entry below gives a single T cell receptor (beta chain) sequence along with its context. These data belong to a study of blood T cell repertoires in COVID-19. Background on the study: Sources were T cells, B-cell-depleted T cells, or PBMCs; the material itself was cDNA or gDNA.

Original analysis: Amplification of reference gene primers provided the estimated nucleated cell counts. Clones were read by immunoSEQ multiplex PCR, and TCRdb kept only the in-frame ones, dropping some. For V, J and clone size, that table is used; D and trimming come from the DNA. The sample comprises around 140,000 clones, about 80% of which are singletons, and roughly 4.8% rests with the top ten. Per germline, CDR1 SGDLS and CDR2 YYNGEE. Trimming cost V 1 base and J 3 bases; bases outside gene matches: 7. The CDR3 has 17 amino acids. This chain uses TRBV9 with TRBJ2-1; 10 nucleotides line up with TRBD2. The receptor comes from a human donor in a cohort sampled during active COVID-19. Sequenced sample: peripheral blood. The CDR3 reads CASSVRISGRNYNEQFF. The CDR3 DNA follows: TGTGCCAGCAGCGTACGCATTAGCGGGAGGAACTACAATGAGCAGTTCTTC. The whole variable domain, filled in from reference TRBV9 and TRBJ2-1, reads DSGVTQTPKHLITATGQRVTLRCSPRSGDLSVYWYQQSLDQGLQFLIQYYNGEERAKGNILERFSAQQFPDLHSELNLSSLELGDSALYFCASSVRISGRNYNEQFFGPGTRLTVL.